The 9 T cell receptor beta chains in this list originate from one sample, sequenced in a study of cytomegalovirus exposure and HLA in healthy donors. Both 60 Vbeta primers and 13 Jbeta primers went into the PCR. Only in-frame clones appear in the TCRdb table, and some are missing; sequencing was by immunoSEQ multiplex PCR. The table has some 98,000 clones, around 80% seen once; the top ten hold approximately 8.4%. The source material was PBMCs. The receptors were gathered from a human donor in good health.

This chain's CDR3 is CASSLGHRAGANVLTF. CDR3 bases: TGTGCCAGCAGCTTGGGGCACAGGGCTGGGGCCAACGTCCTGACTTTC. The gene calls are TRBV11-2 and TRBJ2-6, with D possibly matching TRBD1 (6 bases). The CDR3 has 16 amino acids. Germline V gene lookup returns CDR1 SGHAT and CDR2 FQNNGV. Trimming left V 3 bases short and J 2 bases short, with 11 bases between.

J is TRBJ1-3 and V is TRBV5-8; a possible D gene is TRBD1 (6 bases). Germline V CDR1 and CDR2: SGHTS, YDEGEE. The CDR3 runs 16 residues. V lost 2 bases to trimming and J lost 0 bases, with 12 bases between them. CDR3 coding DNA: TGTGCCAGCAGCTTCAGGGGTGGGGGCTCTGGAAACACCATATATTTT. Translating it yields CASSFRGGGSGNTIYF.

V and J are TRBV19 and TRBJ2-3; D unclear. Germline V gives CDR1 LNHDA, CDR2 SQIVND (reference sequence). V was trimmed by 2 bases and J by 4 bases, leaving 7 bases between them. The CDR3 extends over 13 amino acids. The CDR3 nucleotides are TGTGCCAGTAGTATAAGCGTTGCAGATACGCAGTATTTT. Its translation: CASSISVADTQYF.

The CDR3 reads CAISGNRETQPQHF. The CDR3 DNA sequence: TGTGCCATCAGTGGTAACAGGGAAACTCAGCCCCAGCATTTT. V and J are TRBV10-3 and TRBJ1-5; D is possibly TRBD1 (6 bases). The CDR3 consists of 14 residues. Looked up from germline, CDR1 is ENHRY and CDR2 is SYGVKD. V was trimmed by 4 bases and J by 6 bases, leaving 13 bases between them.

The J gene is TRBJ2-7, the V gene TRBV5-1, with 7 bases matching TRBD1. CDR3 length equals 15 residues. V was clipped by 1 base and J by 3 bases; unmatched bases: 7. CDR1 is SGHRS, CDR2 YFSETQ, per germline. The CDR3 region is CASSLFGTEYYEQYF. In DNA, the CDR3 is TGCGCCAGCAGCTTGTTCGGGACAGAATACTACGAGCAGTACTTC. Full variable domain (remainder filled in from reference TRBV5-1 and TRBJ2-7): KAGVTQTPRYLIKTRGQQVTLSCSPISGHRSVSWYQQTPGQGLQFLFEYFSETQRNKGNFPGRFSGRQFSNSRSEMNVSTLELGDSALYLCASSLFGTEYYEQYFGPGTRLTVT.

The chain employs TRBV5-1 and TRBJ1-2; TRBD1 matches 7 bases. Germline V gene sequence: CDR1 SGHRS, CDR2 YFSETQ. Trimming took 4 bases from V and 4 from J; bases not matched to a gene: 10. This CDR3 comprises 15 residues. CDR3 amino acids: CASSHMTTGTYGYTF. DNA of the CDR3: TGCGCCAGCAGCCACATGACGACAGGGACCTATGGCTACACCTTC.

This clone occurred once. This sequence joins TRBV5-1 and TRBJ2-3; 10 bases map to TRBD2. With 5 bases clipped from V and 5 bases from J, the junction kept 5 bases outside the gene matches. Germline CDR1 and CDR2: SGHRS and YFSETQ. This CDR3 is built from 14 residues. Here the CDR3 reads CASRGLAGVDTQYF. CDR3 in DNA: TGCGCCAGCAGGGGGCTAGCGGGGGTAGATACGCAGTATTTT.

The V call is TRBV7-9, the J call TRBJ1-2, with 7 bases lining up with TRBD1. Per the germline V gene, CDR1 is SEHNR and CDR2 is FQNEAQ (reference sequence). This CDR3 is 14 amino acids long. Trimming removed 3 bases from V and 5 bases from J; junction bases left unmatched: 6. CDR3 sequence: CASSLTDRYYGYTF. The CDR3 region has the DNA TGTGCCAGCAGCTTGACGGACAGGTATTATGGCTACACCTTC.

DNA for the CDR3: TGTGCCAGTAGTATATTGCCAGGGGAAGGGAGCAATCAGCCCCAGCATTTT. This gives the protein CASSILPGEGSNQPQHF. The chain links TRBV19 to TRBJ1-5; a weak D match, TRBD1 (6 bases). V was cut by 2 bases and J by 1 base, with 15 bases left in between. This CDR3 is built from 17 residues. Per germline, CDR1 LNHDA and CDR2 SQIVND (reference sequence).